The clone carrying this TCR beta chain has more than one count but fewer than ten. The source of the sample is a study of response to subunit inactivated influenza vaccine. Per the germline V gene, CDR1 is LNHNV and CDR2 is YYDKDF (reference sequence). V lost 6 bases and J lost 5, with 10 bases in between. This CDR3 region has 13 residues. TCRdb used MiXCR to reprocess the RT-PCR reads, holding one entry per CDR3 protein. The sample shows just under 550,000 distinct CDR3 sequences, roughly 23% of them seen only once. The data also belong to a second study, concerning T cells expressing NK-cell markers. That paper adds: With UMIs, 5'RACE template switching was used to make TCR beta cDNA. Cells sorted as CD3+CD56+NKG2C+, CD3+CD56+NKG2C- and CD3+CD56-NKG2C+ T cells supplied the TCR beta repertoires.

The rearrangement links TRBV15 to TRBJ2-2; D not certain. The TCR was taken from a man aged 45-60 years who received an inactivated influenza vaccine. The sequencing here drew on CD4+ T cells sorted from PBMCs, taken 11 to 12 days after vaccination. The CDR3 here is CATSTVGTGELFF. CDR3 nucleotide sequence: TGTGCCACCAGTACAGTAGGTACCGGGGAGCTGTTTTTT.